The rows below give T cell receptor beta chains drawn from one sample of a study of blood T cell repertoires in COVID-19. The repertoire was sequenced with immunoSEQ multiplex PCR; TCRdb's copy has only in-frame clones and lacks some. This sample yields more than 80,000 clones, of which around 72% are seen a single time; under 30% belongs to the top ten. Sequencing was done on a sample of peripheral blood. All receptors come from an older woman in a cohort sampled during active or convalescent COVID-19. Each CDR3 is given with its conserved first and last residue. A D gene is named only where the DNA matches it firmly. Size is omitted from some rows. Given values are once, few, many or a class for expanded clones.

cdr3_nt cdr3_aa v_call d_call clone_size j_call
TGTGCCAGCATCCGGGGGAGGGAGACCCAGTACTTC CASIRGRETQYF TRBV6-5 NA NA TRBJ2-5
TGTGCCAGCAGCCAGCGGGGGGGTTCGGAGACCCAGTACTTC CASSQRGGSETQYF TRBV7-2 TRBD2 NA TRBJ2-5
TGTGCCAGCTCACCCGACAGGAACCTAGCCAAAAACATTCAGTACTTC CASSPDRNLAKNIQYF TRBV18 NA few TRBJ2-4
TGTGCCAGCAGTTATTTCGGACTAGGAAACAATGAGCAGTTCTTC CASSYFGLGNNEQFF TRBV6-5 TRBD2 NA TRBJ2-1
TGTGCCAGCACCCGGACAGGGGAGGCCTACGAGCAGTACTTC CASTRTGEAYEQYF TRBV5-6 TRBD1 medium-sized TRBJ2-7
TGCGCCAGCAGCCCGCAGACAGACAAATATGAAAAACTGTTTTTT CASSPQTDKYEKLFF TRBV5-1 NA few TRBJ1-4
TGTGCCACCAGTGATTCGAGGAGCACCGGGGAGCTGTTTTTT CATSDSRSTGELFF TRBV24-1 NA NA TRBJ2-2
TGTGCCAGACCAGACAGCTACAATCAGCCCCAGCATTTT CARPDSYNQPQHF TRBV6-7 NA NA TRBJ1-5
TGTGCCATCAGTGAGACAGGGAGCCAAGAGACCCAGTACTTC CAISETGSQETQYF TRBV10-3 NA NA TRBJ2-5
TGTGCCACCTACAGGGTTGGGCAGCCCCAGCATTTT CATYRVGQPQHF TRBV28 NA NA TRBJ1-5
TGCGCCAGCAGTGGACAAATGAACACTGAAGCTTTCTTT CASSGQMNTEAFF TRBV10-1 NA NA TRBJ1-1
TGTGCCAGTAGGCCGGGGGGCCGAAATGAGCAGTTCTTC CASRPGGRNEQFF TRBV19 NA NA TRBJ2-1
TGTGCCAGTAGTCCCCAGCCTCGACAGAGGCTACAGCCCCAGCATTTT CASSPQPRQRLQPQHF TRBV19 NA few TRBJ1-5
TGCGCCAGCAGCTTAGCGGGGGGGTGGACCTACGAGCAGTACTTC CASSLAGGWTYEQYF TRBV5-1 TRBD2 NA TRBJ2-7
TGTGCCAGCAGCCAGCGAGTGGGCAATCAGCCCCAGCATTTT CASSQRVGNQPQHF TRBV3-1/TRBV3-2 NA NA TRBJ1-5
TGTGCCAGCAGGGGTGAGGGAGGGAATTCACCCCTCCACTTT CASRGEGGNSPLHF TRBV2 NA few TRBJ1-6
TGTGCCAGCAGCCAAACGGGACAGGGTTCCTACGAGCAGTACTTC CASSQTGQGSYEQYF TRBV6-2/TRBV6-3 TRBD1 NA TRBJ2-7
TGTGCCAGCAGCGATCCACTAGGGTCCGAGCAGTACTTC CASSDPLGSEQYF TRBV9 NA once TRBJ2-7
TGCGCCAGCAGTTTCCTCTTAGCGGGACGAGGCACCGGGGAGCTGTTTTTT CASSFLLAGRGTGELFF TRBV4-1 TRBD2 once TRBJ2-2